The source of this T cell receptor (beta chain) is a study of blood T cell repertoires in COVID-19. Study details: Italy, Spain and the United States were the sources of the convalescent and acute COVID-19 samples.

Germline CDR1 is SGHRS and CDR2 is YFSETQ. V lost 0 bases and J 3 bases, leaving 9 bases between the germline ends. The length of the CDR3 is 14 residues. Generated by immunoSEQ multiplex PCR, the TCRdb table keeps only in-frame clones and is missing some. The sample holds some 360,000 clones; 88% are singletons and the top ten take approximately 0.93%. Assignments of participants to cohorts depended upon their own reported clinical history. Up to 2 weeks before entering the study, exposed participants had met a COVID-19 case. The source of this sequence is a woman in her 30s who had been exposed to COVID-19. The chain employs TRBV5-1 and TRBJ2-5; D perhaps matches TRBD2 (5 bases). Sequenced sample: PBMCs or T cells enriched from blood (not recorded which). As DNA, the CDR3 is TGCGCCAGCAGCTTGGGGGAGAGGGAAGAGACCCAGTACTTC. It encodes CASSLGEREETQYF.